This TCR beta chain was captured in a study of blood T cell repertoires in COVID-19. The wider study: Sites in the United States, Italy and Spain provided acute and convalescent COVID-19 samples.

The table lists this clone with a count of one. TCRdb keeps only in-frame clones here, not all; method: immunoSEQ multiplex PCR. Of roughly 670,000 clones in the sample, about nine tenths are singletons; the top ten hold about 0.24%. J lost 6 bases, V lost 4 bases, and 6 bases had no gene match. CDR3 length: 15 residues. Germline assignment: CDR1 LGHNT and CDR2 FRNRAP. V is TRBV12-5 and J is TRBJ1-6, with 7 bases aligning to TRBD1. The source of this sequence is a woman under 30 with acute or convalescent COVID-19. Material for sequencing was peripheral blood. The CDR3 nucleotides are TGTGCTAGTGGTTCGAGACAGGGTAGTAATTCACCCCTCCACTTT. Its protein product is CASGSRQGSNSPLHF.